Reported below is one T cell receptor (beta chain). No cognate antigen has been identified for it. No clone much larger than this one lies a single base away; base qualities are absent. TCR beta CDR3 regions were amplified from RNA transcripts. The TCR CDR3 was subjected to a first round of RT-PCR using the HTBI primer set and the Qiagen OneStep RT-PCR kit. A second multiplex PCR round built the libraries, followed by size selection and purification. The libraries were sequenced on an Illumina HiSeq2000 using paired-end 100 bp reads. The published analysis was carried out like this. SOAPnuke was used to process the raw data, with reads discarded if the reads contained adapters or uncalled bases, had a mean Phred below 15, or lacked an exact constant-primer or identifier match. High-quality paired reads were merged with COPE v1.2.5, and unique nucleotide sequences were defined as clonotypes. MiTCR v1.1 was used to align the clonotypes against IMGT TRBV, TRBD and TRBJ reference segments. The analysis was restricted to V-J combinations with a frequency above 0.0001, which together covered just over 99% of the repertoires. A TCS score was defined as the ratio of F50 (clonal expansion) to E x V (chaos), with BLOSUM62-based TCRdist applied between CDR3 peptides within each V-J. Welch's t-statistics and random forest reduced 514 V-J features to 13, which were used in a naive Bayes classifier (R e1071). The public reads were reprocessed in TCRdb via fastp at Q25 and MiXCR, keeping in-frame beta chains. Identical CDR3 protein sequences are pooled into one entry, listed with their most common genes and DNA. The V and J calls were determined by TCRdb, not by the authors. The sample table lists fewer than 350,000 distinct CDR3 sequences, about 14% of them with a count of one. The ten largest clones represent 7% to 8.5% of the sample.

The hyperthyroidism patients were between 18 and 65 years old and newly diagnosed, with a disease duration of less than 2 months. Patients with uncontrolled infections, other autoimmune diseases, pregnancy or lactation were excluded. Clinical symptoms, serum thyroxine and TRAb, thyroid ultrasound, and orbital computed tomography formed the basis for the diagnoses. Blood from progressor patients was drawn when they were first diagnosed with hyperthyroidism, before any ophthalmopathy symptoms appeared. PBMCs were isolated from about 10 ml of fresh peripheral blood by Ficoll-Paque density gradient centrifugation. Progressor patients were defined as those initially diagnosed with Graves' hyperthyroidism in whom ophthalmopathy developed during follow-up. Total RNA was extracted with Trizol reagent, and quality was checked on an Agilent 2100 Bioanalyzer. Here V drops 4 bases and J drops 1 base, and the junction holds 5 bases not matched to any gene. From the cysteine through the phenylalanine, the CDR3 covers 16 amino acids. Only the CDR3 portion is preserved as DNA: 48 bases, with reading frame beginning at the first base.

The data were obtained in a study of T cells in Graves' hyperthyroidism and ophthalmopathy (dated by TCRdb to between 2019 and 2020). Some background on the complete study: Peripheral blood samples were taken at the time of initial diagnosis, prior to any treatment. To identify TCR V-J signatures that set the groups apart, the researchers used a discovery cohort of 100 patients, made up of 40 to 45 with Graves' ophthalmopathy and 57 with stable Graves' hyperthyroidism. An independent validation cohort of around 19 hyperthyroidism patients and about 16 patients who later progressed to ophthalmopathy tested prospective prediction of ophthalmopathy. The 75 to 100 discovery patients were divided at random into training and test sets in a 7:3 ratio. In roughly six Graves' hyperthyroidism patients, the study also compared T-cell repertoires from thyroid tissue with T-cell repertoires from blood. Following sampling, methimazole starting at 30 mg daily was given to hyperthyroidism patients, and high-dose intravenous methylprednisolone was given to ophthalmopathy patients. TCR Vbeta CDR3 sequencing of 120 to 150 peripheral blood samples (fewer than 45 ophthalmopathy, 75 to 85 hyperthyroidism and some 17 progressor patients) is reported in the paper.

Paper-wide results and their limitations: Most expanded thyroid clonotypes (frequency above 0.001) were also detected in blood, suggesting blood repertoires may reflect thyroid immune responses. In validation, the model predicted progression to ophthalmopathy a median of 6.5 months before onset, with around 70% sensitivity and 72.22% specificity. A model built on a 13 V-J signature distinguished ophthalmopathy from stable hyperthyroidism, reaching roughly 88% sensitivity and 81.08% specificity in cross-validation and 80%/75% in testing. Sample size was not statistically predetermined, and investigators were not blinded to group allocation.

This sequence uses TRBV12-3 or TRBV12-4 and TRBJ2-3; 10 bases in between match TRBD1. This clonotype was obtained from a woman aged 25 to 39 with Graves' hyperthyroidism that later progressed to Graves' ophthalmopathy. What was sequenced was blood. The CDR3 reads as follows: CASSSAGTGGTDTQYF. The DNA sequence is given as TGTGCCAGCAGTTCAGCCGGGACAGGGGGCACAGATACGCAGTATTTT.